The text below deals with one T cell receptor beta chain. Its antigen is unidentified. Primers: 60 Vbeta forward and 13 Jbeta reverse. TCRdb's copy holds only in-frame clones and misses some; the assay was immunoSEQ multiplex PCR. This table holds more than 110,000 clones, 70% to 75% found once. This entry is derived from a study of cytomegalovirus exposure and HLA in healthy donors. About the research overall: Findings of an earlier analysis included some 120 million unique TCR beta sequences from roughly 180 million T cells. About 85 million unique TCRs from HLA-typed donors were held in an early release of data.

Losses at the gene ends were 5 bases for V and 4 bases for J; bases not matched to a gene: 11. The germline gives CDR1 MNHEY, CDR2 SMNVEV (reference sequence). This CDR3 is built from 16 residues. Broader study findings: Later analysis associated a missense DCLRE1C variant with TCR beta V- and J-gene trimming. Researchers had no immune exposure information except CMV serostatus available.

Material: PBMCs. The chain is built from TRBV27 and TRBJ2-7; 10 nucleotides agree with TRBD1. The sequence was obtained from a human donor in good health. Here the CDR3 reads CASSPRPGQGTYEQYF. CDR3 DNA sequence: TGTGCCAGCAGTCCCCGACCGGGACAGGGGACGTACGAGCAGTACTTC.